This record concerns one T cell receptor (beta chain) sequence. V shed 4 bases and J 12 bases; nucleotides not matched to a gene: 6. The CDR3 has 11 amino acids. Germline assignment: CDR1 SGHKS and CDR2 YYEKEE (reference sequence). Per the authors' pipeline: Cell counts per sample came from amplifying reference gene primers. Method: immunoSEQ multiplex PCR; TCRdb's copy keeps in-frame clones and lacks some. V, J and clone size derive from that table, while D and trimming were established from the DNA sequence. The sample contains 200,000 to 250,000 clones, roughly 84% of which appear only once. This entry comes from a study of blood T cell repertoires in COVID-19. About the study: Material from acute and convalescent COVID-19 was sourced from the United States, Italy and Spain. The cDNA or gDNA used as material had been derived from T cells, B-cell-depleted T cells, or PBMCs.

The sequence came from a woman aged 80 or over with acute or convalescent COVID-19. Sequencing used peripheral blood. The V and J genes are TRBV5-5 and TRBJ2-7; 8 nucleotides align to TRBD1. In nucleotides, the CDR3 is TGTGCCAGCAGCCGAGACAGGGGCTCGTACTTC. Translating gives CASSRDRGSYF.